This entry is about one T cell receptor beta chain. The antigen is undetermined. TCRdb's table, derived via immunoSEQ multiplex PCR, lists solely in-frame clones and lacks some. The sample contains tens of thousands of clones, about 95% of which appear only once. J lost 3 bases, V lost 7 bases, and 14 bases had no gene match. Germline values: CDR1 SGHNT, CDR2 YENEEA. The length of the CDR3 is 17 residues. The data stem from a study of cytomegalovirus exposure and HLA in healthy donors. Whole-study findings and limits: A few CMV-associated chains were confirmed in vitro to be specific for CMV antigens. Altogether, 160 or so TCR beta chains were recorded as cytomegalovirus-associated. TCR sequences were mostly rare, though some public TCRs occurred in many donors. Using the classifier, cytomegalovirus status was reportedly diagnosed with high specificity and sensitivity.

This TCR was sampled from a woman aged 18-29 years in good health and CMV-seropositive. Sequencing was carried out using PBMCs. This sequence joins TRBV11-3 and TRBJ2-5, with 10 bases matching TRBD1. CDR3 in amino acids: CASKPGTGTGVEETQYF. Here the CDR3 DNA reads TGTGCCAGCAAACCGGGCACCGGGACAGGGGTTGAAGAGACCCAGTACTTC.